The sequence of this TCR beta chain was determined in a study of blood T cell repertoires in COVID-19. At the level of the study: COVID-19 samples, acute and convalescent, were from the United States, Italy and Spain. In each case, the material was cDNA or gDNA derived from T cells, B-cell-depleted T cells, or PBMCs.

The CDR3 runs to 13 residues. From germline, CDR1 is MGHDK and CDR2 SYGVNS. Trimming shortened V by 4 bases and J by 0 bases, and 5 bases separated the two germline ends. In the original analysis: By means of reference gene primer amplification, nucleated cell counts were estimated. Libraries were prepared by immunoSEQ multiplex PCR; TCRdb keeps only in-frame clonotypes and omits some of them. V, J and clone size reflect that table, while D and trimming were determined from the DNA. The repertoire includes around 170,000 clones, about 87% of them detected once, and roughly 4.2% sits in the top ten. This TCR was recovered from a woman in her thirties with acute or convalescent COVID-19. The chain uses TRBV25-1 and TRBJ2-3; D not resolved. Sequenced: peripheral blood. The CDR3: CASSAQSTDTQYF. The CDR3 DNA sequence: TGTGCCAGCAGTGCCCAAAGCACAGATACGCAGTATTTT.